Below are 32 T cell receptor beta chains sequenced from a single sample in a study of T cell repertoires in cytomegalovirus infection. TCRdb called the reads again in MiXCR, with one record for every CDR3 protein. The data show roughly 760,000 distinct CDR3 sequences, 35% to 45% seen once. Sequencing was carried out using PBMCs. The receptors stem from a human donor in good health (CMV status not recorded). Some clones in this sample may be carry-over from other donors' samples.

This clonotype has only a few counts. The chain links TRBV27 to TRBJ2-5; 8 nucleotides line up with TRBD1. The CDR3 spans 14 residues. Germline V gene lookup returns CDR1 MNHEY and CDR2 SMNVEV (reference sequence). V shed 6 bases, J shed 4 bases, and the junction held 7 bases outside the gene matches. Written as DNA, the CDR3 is TGTGCCAGCAGGGACAGGGCGAGGGGAGAGACCCAGTACTTC. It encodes CASRDRARGETQYF.

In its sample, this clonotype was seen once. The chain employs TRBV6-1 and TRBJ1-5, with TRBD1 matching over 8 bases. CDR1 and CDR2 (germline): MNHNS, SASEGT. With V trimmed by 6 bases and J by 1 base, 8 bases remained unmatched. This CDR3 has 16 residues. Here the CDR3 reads CASSLQGVGSNQPQHF. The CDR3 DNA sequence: TGTGCCAGCAGCCTACAGGGGGTTGGAAGCAATCAGCCCCAGCATTTT.

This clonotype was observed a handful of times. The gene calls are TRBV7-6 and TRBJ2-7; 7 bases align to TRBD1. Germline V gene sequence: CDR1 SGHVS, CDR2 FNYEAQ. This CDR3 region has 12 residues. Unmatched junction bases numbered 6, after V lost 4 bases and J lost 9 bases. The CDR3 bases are TGTGCCAGCAGCTCGACAGGGTCCGGGCAGTACTTC. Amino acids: CASSSTGSGQYF.

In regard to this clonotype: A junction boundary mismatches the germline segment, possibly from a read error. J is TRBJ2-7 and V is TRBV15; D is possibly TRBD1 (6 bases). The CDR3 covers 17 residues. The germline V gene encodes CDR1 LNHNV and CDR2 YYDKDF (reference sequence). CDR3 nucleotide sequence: TGTGCCACCAGCAGAGTCCGTGGGACATCTCGTAGGTACGAGAAGTACTTC. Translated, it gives CATSRVRGTSRRYEKYF.

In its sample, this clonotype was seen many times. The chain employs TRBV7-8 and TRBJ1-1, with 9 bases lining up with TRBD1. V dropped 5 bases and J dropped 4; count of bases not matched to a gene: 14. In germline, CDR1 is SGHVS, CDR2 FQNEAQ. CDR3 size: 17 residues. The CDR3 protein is CASSQYYRDREGTEAFF. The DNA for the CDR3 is TGTGCCAGCAGCCAATACTATCGGGACAGGGAGGGCACTGAAGCTTTCTTT.

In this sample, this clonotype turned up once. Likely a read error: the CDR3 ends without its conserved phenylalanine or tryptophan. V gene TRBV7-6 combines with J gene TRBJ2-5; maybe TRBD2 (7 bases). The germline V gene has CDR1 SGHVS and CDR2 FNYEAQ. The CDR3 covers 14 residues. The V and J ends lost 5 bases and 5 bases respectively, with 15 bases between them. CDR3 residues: CASSGGARWETQYL. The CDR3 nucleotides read TGTGCCAGCAGCGGGGGGGCTCGTTGGGAGACCCAGTACTTA.

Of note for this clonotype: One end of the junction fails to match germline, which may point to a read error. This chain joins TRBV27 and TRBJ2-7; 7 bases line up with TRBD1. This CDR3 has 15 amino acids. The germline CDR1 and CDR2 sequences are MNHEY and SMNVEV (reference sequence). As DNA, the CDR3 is TGTGCCAGCAGTTTCTCCCTCACAGGGGTATACGGGCAGTACTTC. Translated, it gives CASSFSLTGVYGQYF.

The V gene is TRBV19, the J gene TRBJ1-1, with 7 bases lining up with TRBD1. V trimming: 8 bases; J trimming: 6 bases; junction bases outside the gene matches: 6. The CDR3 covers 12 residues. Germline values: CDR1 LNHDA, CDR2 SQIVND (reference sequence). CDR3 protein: CASGDRAPEAFF. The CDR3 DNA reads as TGTGCCAGTGGAGACAGGGCCCCTGAAGCTTTCTTT.

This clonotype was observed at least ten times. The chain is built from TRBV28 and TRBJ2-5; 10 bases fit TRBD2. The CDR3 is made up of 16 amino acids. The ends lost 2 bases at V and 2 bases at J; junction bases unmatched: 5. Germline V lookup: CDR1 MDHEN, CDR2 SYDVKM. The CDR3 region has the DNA TGTGCCAGCAGTTTACAAGCGGGGGGGACACAAGAGACCCAGTACTTC. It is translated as CASSLQAGGTQETQYF.

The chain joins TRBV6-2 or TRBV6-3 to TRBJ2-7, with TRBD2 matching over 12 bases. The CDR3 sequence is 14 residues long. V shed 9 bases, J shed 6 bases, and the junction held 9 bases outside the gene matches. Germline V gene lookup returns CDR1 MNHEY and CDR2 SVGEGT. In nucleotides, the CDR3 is TGTGCCAGTGGACTAGCGGGAAGGAGGGTCGAGCAGTACTTC. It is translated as CASGLAGRRVEQYF.

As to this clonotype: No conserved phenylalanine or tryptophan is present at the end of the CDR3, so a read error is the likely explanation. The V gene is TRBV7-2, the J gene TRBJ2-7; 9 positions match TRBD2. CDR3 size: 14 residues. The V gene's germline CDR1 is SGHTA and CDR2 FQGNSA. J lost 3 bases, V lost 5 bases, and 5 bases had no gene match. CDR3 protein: CASSRRGGGYEQYL. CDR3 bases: TGTGCCAGCAGCCGGCGGGGGGGCGGCTACGAGCAGTACTTA.

CDR3 sequence: CASSRLGLGDGTEAFF. DNA of the CDR3: TGTGCCAGCAGTAGACTAGGGTTAGGGGATGGGACTGAAGCTTTCTTT. V is TRBV27 and J is TRBJ1-1, with TRBD1 as a possible D gene (5 bases). Germline CDR1 reads MNHEY; CDR2 reads SMNVEV (reference sequence). This CDR3 has 16 residues. Deletions cut 5 bases from V and 5 bases from J, with 21 bases between.

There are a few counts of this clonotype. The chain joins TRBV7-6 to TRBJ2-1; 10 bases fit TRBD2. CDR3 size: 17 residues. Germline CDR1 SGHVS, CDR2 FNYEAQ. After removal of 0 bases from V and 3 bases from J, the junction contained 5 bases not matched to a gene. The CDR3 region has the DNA TGTGCCAGCAGCTTAGCTAGGCTAGCGGGGGTCTACAATGAGCAGTTCTTC. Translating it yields CASSLARLAGVYNEQFF.

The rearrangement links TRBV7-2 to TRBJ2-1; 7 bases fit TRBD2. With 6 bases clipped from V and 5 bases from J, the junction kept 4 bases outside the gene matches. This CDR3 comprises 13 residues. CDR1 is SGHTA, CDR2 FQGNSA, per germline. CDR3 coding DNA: TGTGCCAGCAGAATAGCGGGCCACAATGAGCAGTTCTTC. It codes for CASRIAGHNEQFF. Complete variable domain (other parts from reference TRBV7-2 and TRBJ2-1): GAGVSQSPSNKVTEKGKDVELRCDPISGHTALYWYRQSLGQGLEFLIYFQGNSAPDKSGLPSDRFSAERTGGSVSTLTIQRTQQEDSAVYLCASRIAGHNEQFFGPGTRLTVL.

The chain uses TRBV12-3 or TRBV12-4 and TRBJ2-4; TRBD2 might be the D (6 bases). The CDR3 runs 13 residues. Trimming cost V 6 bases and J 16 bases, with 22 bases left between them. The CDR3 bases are TGTGCCAGCAGGTCAACCGCCGGGACTCCTCTCTACTTC. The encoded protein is CASRSTAGTPLYF.

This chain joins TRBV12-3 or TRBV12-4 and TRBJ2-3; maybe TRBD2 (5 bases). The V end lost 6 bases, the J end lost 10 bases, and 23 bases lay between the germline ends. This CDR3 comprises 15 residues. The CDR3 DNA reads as TGTGCCAGCAGCCCCAGGAGGTCTACTGGTCTATCGCAGTATTTT. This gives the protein CASSPRRSTGLSQYF.

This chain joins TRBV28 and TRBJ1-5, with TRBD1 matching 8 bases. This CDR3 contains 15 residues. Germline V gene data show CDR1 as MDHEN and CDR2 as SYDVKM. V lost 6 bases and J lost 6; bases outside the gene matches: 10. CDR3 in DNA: TGTGCCAGCAGGTCGGGACAGGCGGTGGGTCAGCCCCAGCATTTT. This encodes CASRSGQAVGQPQHF.

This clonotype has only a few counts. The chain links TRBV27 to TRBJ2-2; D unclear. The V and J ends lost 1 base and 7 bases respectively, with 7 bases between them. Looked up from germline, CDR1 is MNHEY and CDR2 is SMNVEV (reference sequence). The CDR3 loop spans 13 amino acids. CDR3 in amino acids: CASSLWTDGELFF. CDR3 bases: TGTGCCAGCAGTTTATGGACGGACGGGGAGCTGTTTTTT.

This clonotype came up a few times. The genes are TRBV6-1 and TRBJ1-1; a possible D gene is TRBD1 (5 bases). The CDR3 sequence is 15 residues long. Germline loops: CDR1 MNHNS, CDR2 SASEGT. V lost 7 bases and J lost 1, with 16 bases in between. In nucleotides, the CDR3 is TGTGCCAGCAAAACGACGGGACGGAGGAACACTGAAGCTTTCTTT. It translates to CASKTTGRRNTEAFF.

The CDR3 is CASSQGGGRPQFF. CDR3 nucleotides: TGTGCCAGCAGCCAAGGGGGGGGGAGACCGCAGTTCTTC. The J gene is TRBJ2-1, the V gene TRBV14, with 7 bases that match TRBD2. This CDR3 spans 13 amino acids. With 1 base clipped from V and 12 bases from J, the junction kept 6 bases outside the gene matches. The germline CDR1 and CDR2 sequences are SGHDN and FVKESK.

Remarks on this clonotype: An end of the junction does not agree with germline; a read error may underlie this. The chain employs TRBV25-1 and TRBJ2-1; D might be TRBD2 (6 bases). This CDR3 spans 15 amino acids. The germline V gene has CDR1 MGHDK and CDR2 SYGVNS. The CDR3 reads CARSVALTTGGEQFF. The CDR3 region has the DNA TGTGCCAGAAGTGTAGCCCTCACAACCGGGGGTGAGCAGTTCTTC.

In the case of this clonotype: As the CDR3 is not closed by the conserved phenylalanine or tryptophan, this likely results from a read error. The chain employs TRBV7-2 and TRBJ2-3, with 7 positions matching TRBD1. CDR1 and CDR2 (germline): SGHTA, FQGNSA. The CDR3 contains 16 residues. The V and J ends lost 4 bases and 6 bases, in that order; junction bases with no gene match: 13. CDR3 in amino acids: CASSSDREVLMDTQYL. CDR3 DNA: TGTGCCAGCAGCTCCGACAGGGAAGTTCTGATGGATACGCAGTATTTG.

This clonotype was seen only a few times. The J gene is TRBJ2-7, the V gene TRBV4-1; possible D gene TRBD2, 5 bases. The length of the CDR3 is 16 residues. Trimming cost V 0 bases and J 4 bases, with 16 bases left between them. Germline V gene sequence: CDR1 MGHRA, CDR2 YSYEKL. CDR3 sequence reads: CASSQDLTMGSYEQYF. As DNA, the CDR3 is TGCGCCAGCAGCCAAGATTTGACGATGGGGAGTTACGAGCAGTACTTC.

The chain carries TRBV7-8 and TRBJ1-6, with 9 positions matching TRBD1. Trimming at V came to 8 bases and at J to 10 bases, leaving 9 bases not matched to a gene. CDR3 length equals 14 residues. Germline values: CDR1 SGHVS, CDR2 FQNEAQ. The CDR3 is CASRLDRGGSPLHF. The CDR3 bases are TGTGCCAGCCGACTGGACAGGGGAGGATCACCCCTCCACTTT. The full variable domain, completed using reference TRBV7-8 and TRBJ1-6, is GAGVSQSPRYKVAKRGQDVALRCDPISGHVSLFWYQQALGQGPEFLTYFQNEAQLDKSGLPSDRFFAERPEGSVSTLKIQRTQQEDSAVYLCASRLDRGGSPLHFGNGTRLTVT.

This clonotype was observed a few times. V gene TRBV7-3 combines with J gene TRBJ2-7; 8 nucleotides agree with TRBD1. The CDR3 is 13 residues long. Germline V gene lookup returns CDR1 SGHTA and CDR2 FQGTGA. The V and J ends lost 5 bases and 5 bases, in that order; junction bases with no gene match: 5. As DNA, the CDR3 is TGTGCCAGCAGCCTGGACAGGGAACACGAGCAGTACTTC. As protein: CASSLDREHEQYF.

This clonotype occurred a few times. CDR3 loop: CASSPGPRREQFF. CDR3 DNA sequence: TGTGCCAGCAGCCCAGGACCCCGAAGGGAGCAGTTCTTC. The chain combines TRBV7-2 with TRBJ2-1; D ambiguous. Germline CDR1 reads SGHTA; CDR2 reads FQGNSA. The CDR3 is 13 amino acids. V lost 5 bases and J lost 10, with 15 bases in between.

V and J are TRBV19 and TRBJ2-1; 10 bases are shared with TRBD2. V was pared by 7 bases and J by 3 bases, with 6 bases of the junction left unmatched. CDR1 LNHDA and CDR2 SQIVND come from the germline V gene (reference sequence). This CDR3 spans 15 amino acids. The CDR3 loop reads CASTNSGGSYNEQFF. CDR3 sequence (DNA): TGTGCCAGTACCAATAGCGGGGGGAGCTACAATGAGCAGTTCTTC.

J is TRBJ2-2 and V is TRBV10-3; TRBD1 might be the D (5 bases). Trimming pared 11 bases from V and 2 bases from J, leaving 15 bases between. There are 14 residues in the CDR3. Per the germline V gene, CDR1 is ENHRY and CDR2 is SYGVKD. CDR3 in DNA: TGTGCCCTGGCCGCCAGGGCAAACACCGGGGAGCTGTTTTTT. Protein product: CALAARANTGELFF.

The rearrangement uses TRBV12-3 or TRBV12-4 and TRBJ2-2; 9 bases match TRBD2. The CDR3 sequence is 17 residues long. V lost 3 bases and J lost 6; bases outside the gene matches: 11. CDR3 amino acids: CASSFGGGAVLPGELFF. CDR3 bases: TGTGCCAGCAGTTTTGGCGGGGGGGCCGTGTTACCCGGGGAGCTGTTTTTT.

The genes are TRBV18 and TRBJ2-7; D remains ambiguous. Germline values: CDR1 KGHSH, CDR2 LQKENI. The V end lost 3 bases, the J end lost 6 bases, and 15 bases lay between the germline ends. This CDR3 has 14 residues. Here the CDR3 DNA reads TGTGCCAGCTCACCGGGTCTGAGTAGCAGCGAGCAGTACTTC. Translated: CASSPGLSSSEQYF.

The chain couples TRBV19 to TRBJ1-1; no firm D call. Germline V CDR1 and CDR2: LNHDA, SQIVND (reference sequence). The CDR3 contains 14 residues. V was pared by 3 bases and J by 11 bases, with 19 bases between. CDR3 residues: CASSMEGRGRSAFF. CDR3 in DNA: TGTGCCAGTAGTATGGAAGGCAGAGGGAGGTCGGCTTTCTTT. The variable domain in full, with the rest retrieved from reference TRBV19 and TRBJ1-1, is DGGITQSPKYLFRKEGQNVTLSCEQNLNHDAMYWYRQDPGQGLRLIYYSQIVNDFQKGDIAEGYSVSREKKESFPLTVTSAQKNPTAFYLCASSMEGRGRSAFFGQGTRLTVV.

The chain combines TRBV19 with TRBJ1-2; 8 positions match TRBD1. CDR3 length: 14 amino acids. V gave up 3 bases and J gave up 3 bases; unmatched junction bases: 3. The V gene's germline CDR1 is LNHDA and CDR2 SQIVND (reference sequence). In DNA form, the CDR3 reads TGTGCCAGTAGTATTCAGGGGGCGGACTATGGCTACACCTTC. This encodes CASSIQGADYGYTF.